The clone carrying this TCR beta chain has more than one count but fewer than ten. PCR was performed using 60 Vbeta and 13 Jbeta primers. Data came from immunoSEQ multiplex PCR; TCRdb stores just in-frame clones and leaves some out. The data contain roughly 170,000 clones, just under 85% of them singletons. These data belong to a study of cytomegalovirus exposure and HLA in healthy donors. The CDR3 consists of 16 residues. Germline lookup yields CDR1 SGDLS and CDR2 YYNGEE. With 4 bases clipped from V and 3 bases from J, the junction kept 9 bases outside the gene matches. Sequences were obtained from PBMCs. This TCR was recovered from a girl aged 5-17 years in good health and CMV-seropositive. The V call is TRBV9, the J call TRBJ2-1, with TRBD2 matching over 8 bases. CDR3 DNA: TGTGCCAGCAGCCCTAATGGAGCGGGGGTCTACAATGAGCAGTTCTTC. Amino acids: CASSPNGAGVYNEQFF. Filled out from reference TRBV9 and TRBJ2-1, the complete variable domain reads DSGVTQTPKHLITATGQRVTLRCSPRSGDLSVYWYQQSLDQGLQFLIQYYNGEERAKGNILERFSAQQFPDLHSELNLSSLELGDSALYFCASSPNGAGVYNEQFFGPGTRLTVL.